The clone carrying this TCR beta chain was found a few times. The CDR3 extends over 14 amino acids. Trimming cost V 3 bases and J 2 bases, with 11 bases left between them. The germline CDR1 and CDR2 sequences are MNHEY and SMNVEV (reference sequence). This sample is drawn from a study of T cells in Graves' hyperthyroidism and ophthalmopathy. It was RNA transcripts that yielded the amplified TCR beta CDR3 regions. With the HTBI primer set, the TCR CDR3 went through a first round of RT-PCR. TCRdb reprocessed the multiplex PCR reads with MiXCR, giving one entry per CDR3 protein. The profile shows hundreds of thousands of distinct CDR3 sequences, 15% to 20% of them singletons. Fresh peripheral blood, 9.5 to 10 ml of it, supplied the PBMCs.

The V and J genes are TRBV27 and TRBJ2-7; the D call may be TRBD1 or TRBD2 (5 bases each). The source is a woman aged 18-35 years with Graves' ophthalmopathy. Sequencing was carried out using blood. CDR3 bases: TGTGCCAGCAGTTTGAGGATGGGGGCCTACGAGCAGTACTTC. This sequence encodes CASSLRMGAYEQYF.